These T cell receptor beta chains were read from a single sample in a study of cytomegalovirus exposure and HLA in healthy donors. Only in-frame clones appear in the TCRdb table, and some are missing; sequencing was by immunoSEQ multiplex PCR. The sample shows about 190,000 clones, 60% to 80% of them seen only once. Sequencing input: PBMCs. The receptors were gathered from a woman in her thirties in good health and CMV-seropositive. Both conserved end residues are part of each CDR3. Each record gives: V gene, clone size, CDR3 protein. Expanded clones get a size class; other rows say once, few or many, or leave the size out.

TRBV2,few,CASSPGVSNSPLHF
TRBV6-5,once,CATSRGTEAFF
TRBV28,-,CASSPIYYSGSGNEQFF
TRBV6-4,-,CASSELAGGLDEQFF
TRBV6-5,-,CASSSLEGVFGYTF
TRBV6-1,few,CASREFSYEQYF
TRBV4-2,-,CASSYGTGNNEQFF
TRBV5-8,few,CASSLESTDQETQYF
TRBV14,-,CASSLGSAEAFF
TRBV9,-,CASSVGGGGTGDGNTIYF
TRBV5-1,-,CASSLDQNEQFF
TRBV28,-,CASTVNTEAFF
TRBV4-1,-,CASSLGLGGPAYNEQFF
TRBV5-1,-,CASRAGLAESHF
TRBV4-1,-,CASSQGLAGDYEQYF
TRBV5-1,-,CASSLGTGTYEQYF
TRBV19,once,CASSAGGAYNEQFF
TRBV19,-,CASSISQIEQFF
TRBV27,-,CASSAGTSDNEQYF
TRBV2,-,CASRSWGGTEAFF
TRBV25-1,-,CASRPGADTQYF
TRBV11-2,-,CASSPGLRADTQYF
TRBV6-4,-,CASQRLAGGSYNEQFF
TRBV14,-,CASSPVKNSPLHF
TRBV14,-,CASSLFKLGLREQYF
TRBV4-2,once,CASSQELAGGYEQYF
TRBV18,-,CASSPVRAETTYEQYF
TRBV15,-,CATSREAGYGTEAFF
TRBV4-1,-,CASSQGGQQMNTEAFF
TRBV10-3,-,CACSDSYNSPLHF
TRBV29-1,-,CSAETSGIYNEQFF
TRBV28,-,CAIMRGTGFMNTEAFF
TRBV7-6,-,CASSPTGALSNQPQHF
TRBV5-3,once,CARSLLWTGGDEQYF
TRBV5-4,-,CASSSTGVETQYF
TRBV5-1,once,CASSLGLAAANTGELFF
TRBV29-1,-,CSVVNRSSGNTIYF
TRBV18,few,CASSDGGEQYF
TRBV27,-,CASSLMDRGRNTEAFF
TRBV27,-,CASSPRQGNQPQHF
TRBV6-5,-,CASSYGRNREIHGYTF
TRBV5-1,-,CASSLYRTGRETQYF
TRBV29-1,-,CSVASIHDGPAAEAFF
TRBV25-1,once,CAGSEKAVGTGELFF
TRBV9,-,CASSEYKLQGSGEQYF
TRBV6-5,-,CASSPRWINYGYTF
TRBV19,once,CASGQGKGYEQYF
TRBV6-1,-,CASSGDGGSYNSPLHF
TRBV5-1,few,CASSLWEQAMVSYEQYF
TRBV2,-,CASAWIGQGGSPLHF
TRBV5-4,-,CASSLPGTGGGKNF
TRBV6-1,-,CASRLKMNTEAFF
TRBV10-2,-,CASSEGGWYEGLTDTQYF